Presented here are 28 T cell receptor beta chains from one specimen sequenced in a study of cytomegalovirus exposure and HLA in healthy donors. The PCR contained 60 Vbeta and 13 Jbeta primers. Sequencing was performed with immunoSEQ multiplex PCR; in TCRdb, only in-frame clones are kept and a portion is missing. Among about 130,000 clones listed, around 73% were seen once. The specimen was PBMCs. Receptors originate from a man in his 60s in good health and CMV-seropositive.

This clone was counted a few times. V gene TRBV2 combines with J gene TRBJ2-3, with a tentative D call TRBD2 (5 bases). Between the trimmed V and J ends, which lost 5 bases and 6 bases, there was a span of 6 bases. CDR3 length: 11 residues. The germline V gene has CDR1 SNHLY and CDR2 FYNNEI. CDR3 sequence reads: CASSLADTQYF. The DNA of the CDR3 is TGTGCCAGCAGTCTAGCTGATACGCAGTATTTT.

The chain joins TRBV5-4 to TRBJ2-5, with 7 nucleotides matching TRBD2. The V segment lost 6 bases and the J segment 6 bases; nucleotides outside the gene matches: 17. Germline V gene sequence: CDR1 SGHNT, CDR2 YYREEE (reference sequence). The CDR3 is made up of 16 amino acids. CDR3 amino acids: CASTPHESSGTQTQYF. CDR3 nucleotide sequence: TGTGCCAGCACCCCGCATGAATCGAGCGGGACCCAGACCCAGTACTTC. The variable domain in full, with the rest retrieved from reference TRBV5-4 and TRBJ2-5, is ETGVTQSPTHLIKTRGQQVTLRCSSQSGHNTVSWYQQALGQGPQFIFQYYREEENGRGNFPPRFSGLQFPNYSSELNVNALELDDSALYLCASTPHESSGTQTQYFGPGTRLLVL.

The J gene is TRBJ1-2, the V gene TRBV28, with TRBD1 identical over 9 bases. Per germline, CDR1 MDHEN and CDR2 SYDVKM. The CDR3 is made up of 14 amino acids. V lost 4 bases to trimming and J lost 12 bases; unmatched junction nucleotides: 12. The CDR3 DNA follows: TGTGCCAGCAGTTGGTCCGGGACAGGGACAGGAAACACCTTC. Its protein product is CASSWSGTGTGNTF.

The genes are TRBV14 and TRBJ2-5, with D unresolved. V was cut by 0 bases and J by 1 base, with 12 bases left in between. This CDR3 is built from 16 residues. Germline-derived CDR1 and CDR2 are SGHDN and FVKESK. In DNA, the CDR3 is TGTGCCAGCAGCCAAGATCGAGGAGTAATCCAAGAGACCCAGTACTTC. Encoded protein: CASSQDRGVIQETQYF.

V is TRBV6-1 and J is TRBJ2-7; possible D gene TRBD1, 6 bases. V was trimmed by 4 bases and J by 0 bases, leaving 13 bases between them. Germline lookup yields CDR1 MNHNS and CDR2 SASEGT. CDR3 length: 15 residues. CDR3 loop: CASSGQGLYSYEQYF. The CDR3 region has the DNA TGTGCCAGCAGTGGTCAGGGGCTGTACTCCTACGAGCAGTACTTC.

The CDR3 DNA reads TGTGCCAGCACCCCTTGGAGGCTAGACTCTGATACGCAGTATTTT. Translating it yields CASTPWRLDSDTQYF. The rearrangement joins TRBV28 to TRBJ2-3; maybe TRBD2 (5 bases). Germline V gene sequence: CDR1 MDHEN, CDR2 SYDVKM. This CDR3 spans 15 amino acids. The V end lost 7 bases, the J end lost 6 bases, and 20 bases lay between the germline ends.

The rearrangement joins TRBV7-9 to TRBJ1-2; weak D call: TRBD1 (5 bases). This CDR3 is 14 amino acids long. Germline V gene sequence: CDR1 SEHNR, CDR2 FQNEAQ (reference sequence). V shed 1 base and J shed 4 bases, with 10 bases lying between them. The CDR3 is CASSLGRGGYGYTF. Written as DNA, the CDR3 is TGTGCCAGCAGCTTAGGTAGGGGCGGCTATGGCTACACCTTC.

The chain has TRBV28 and TRBJ1-6, with D hard to call. This CDR3 is 12 amino acids long. From germline, CDR1 is MDHEN and CDR2 SYDVKM. Deletions cut 9 bases from V and 6 bases from J, with 9 bases between. The CDR3 spells CASAAGNSPLHF. The CDR3 DNA reads as TGTGCCAGTGCGGCGGGTAATTCACCCCTCCACTTT.

This rearrangement joins TRBV9 to TRBJ1-1, with unresolved D. The CDR3 is 13 amino acids. V dropped 3 bases and J dropped 1 base, with 7 bases sitting between them. Germline-derived CDR1 and CDR2 are SGDLS and YYNGEE. The CDR3 spells CASSAGGNTEAFF. The CDR3 DNA follows: TGTGCCAGCAGCGCCGGAGGGAACACTGAAGCTTTCTTT. The full variable domain, completed using reference TRBV9 and TRBJ1-1, is DSGVTQTPKHLITATGQRVTLRCSPRSGDLSVYWYQQSLDQGLQFLIQYYNGEERAKGNILERFSAQQFPDLHSELNLSSLELGDSALYFCASSAGGNTEAFFGQGTRLTVV.

This clone was counted only a few times. This sequence joins TRBV9 and TRBJ2-5; maybe TRBD1 (6 bases). The J call may be in error: the DNA end matches TRBJ2-7 better. The germline V gene encodes CDR1 SGDLS and CDR2 YYNGEE. The CDR3 loop spans 14 amino acids. CDR3 nucleotides: TGTGCCAGCAGCCCCCAAACCTCAGGGGTCGAGCAGTACTTC. It codes for CASSPQTSGVEQYF.

The J gene is TRBJ1-1, the V gene TRBV9, with 8 bases lining up with TRBD1. The germline V gene has CDR1 SGDLS and CDR2 YYNGEE. This CDR3 spans 15 amino acids. With V trimmed by 4 bases and J by 6 bases, 11 bases remained unmatched. The CDR3 DNA is TGTGCCAGCAGCCCTAGGACAGGGTCCAACGCTGAAGCTTTCTTT. It yields the protein CASSPRTGSNAEAFF.

The chain has TRBV5-4 and TRBJ2-1; TRBD2 might be the D (5 bases). The CDR3 length is 16 residues. Germline CDR1 and CDR2: SGHNT and YYREEE (reference sequence). The V gene lost 3 bases and the J gene lost 1 base, with 14 bases spanning the gap. The CDR3 DNA follows: TGTGCCAGCAGCTCCCTCGTGGGGAGTTCCTACAATGAGCAGTTCTTC. Translated: CASSSLVGSSYNEQFF.

The chain combines TRBV5-6 with TRBJ2-1; TRBD2 is a possible D gene (5 bases). Germline-derived CDR1 and CDR2 are SGHDT and YYEEEE. The CDR3 contains 13 residues. The ends were cut back, 4 bases at V and 7 bases at J, with 12 bases in the middle. For the CDR3, the DNA is TGTGCCAGCAGCCCTACTACTAGAAATGAGCAGTTCTTC. It encodes CASSPTTRNEQFF.

The chain has TRBV28 and TRBJ2-2; 7 positions match TRBD2. This CDR3 contains 14 residues. Per the germline V gene, CDR1 is MDHEN and CDR2 is SYDVKM. V trimming: 6 bases; J trimming: 4 bases; junction bases outside the gene matches: 5. The CDR3 coding sequence is TGTGCCAGCAGATGGGACTACCTCACCGGGGAGCTGTTTTTT. This encodes CASRWDYLTGELFF.

The J gene is TRBJ2-3, the V gene TRBV7-9; D is unclear. The CDR3 length is 12 residues. V was pared by 5 bases and J by 4 bases, with 7 bases between. Looked up from germline, CDR1 is SEHNR and CDR2 is FQNEAQ (reference sequence). As DNA, the CDR3 is TGTGCCAGCAGCCCAAACTCAGATACGCAGTATTTT. This codes for CASSPNSDTQYF.

J is TRBJ1-2 and V is TRBV11-2; D is unclear. The ends were cut back, 0 bases at V and 0 bases at J, with 8 bases in the middle. The CDR3 contains 15 residues. The V gene's germline CDR1 is SGHAT and CDR2 FQNNGV. In DNA, the CDR3 is TGTGCCAGCAGCTTAGACCCGACTCCTAACTATGGCTACACCTTC. Encoded protein: CASSLDPTPNYGYTF.

The rearrangement uses TRBV2 and TRBJ2-3; the match to TRBD2 covers 8 bases. The CDR3 runs to 16 residues. Germline lookup yields CDR1 SNHLY and CDR2 FYNNEI. Losses at the gene ends were 3 bases for V and 2 bases for J; bases not matched to a gene: 7. The CDR3 loop reads CASSDPTGGATDTQYF. CDR3 bases: TGTGCCAGCAGTGATCCCACCGGGGGGGCCACAGATACGCAGTATTTT.

The chain couples TRBV21-1 to TRBJ2-7; TRBD1, the table's D call, lacks a check against the DNA. TRBV21-1 is a listed pseudogene. The CDR3 runs 15 residues. In DNA form, the CDR3 reads TGTGCCAGCAGCGAACTTAGGACAGGGGGCTACGAGCAGTACTTC. Protein: CASSELRTGGYEQYF.

This clone has only a few counts. V gene TRBV9 combines with J gene TRBJ2-3, with 9 bases that match TRBD2. Germline V CDR1 and CDR2: SGDLS, YYNGEE. After removal of 0 bases from V and 6 bases from J, the junction contained 8 bases not matched to a gene. The CDR3 extends over 16 amino acids. Written as DNA, the CDR3 is TGTGCCAGCAGCGTAGACCGCGGGGGGGATGCCGATACGCAGTATTTT. It translates to CASSVDRGGDADTQYF.

This chain uses TRBV5-1 with TRBJ2-2; 8 bases map to TRBD1. V lost 5 bases and J lost 2; bases outside the gene matches: 8. Germline CDR1 SGHRS, CDR2 YFSETQ. CDR3 length: 16 residues. For the CDR3, the DNA is TGCGCCAGCAGAGTGAGTGGACAGGGTAACACCGGGGAGCTGTTTTTT. Translating it yields CASRVSGQGNTGELFF.

The chain recombines TRBV27 with TRBJ1-6; D is undetermined. The CDR3 is 13 residues long. CDR1 MNHEY and CDR2 SMNVEV come from the germline V gene (reference sequence). The V end lost 11 bases, the J end lost 4 bases, and 12 bases lay between the germline ends. The CDR3 sequence: CASGEAYNSPLHF. CDR3 sequence (DNA): TGTGCCTCTGGGGAGGCGTATAATTCACCCCTCCACTTT.

This clone came up once. This CDR3 reads CASSGQGPSSYNSPLHF. The CDR3 DNA reads as TGTGCCAGCAGCGGACAGGGCCCCAGCTCCTATAATTCACCCCTCCACTTT. This rearrangement joins TRBV9 to TRBJ1-6; 7 nucleotides align to TRBD1. Germline CDR1 and CDR2: SGDLS and YYNGEE. Trimming removed 3 bases from V and 0 bases from J; junction bases left unmatched: 6. The CDR3 length is 17 residues.

This chain links TRBV5-1 with TRBJ2-7; D is unresolved. The CDR3 loop spans 12 amino acids. The germline V gene encodes CDR1 SGHRS and CDR2 YFSETQ. Deletions cut 4 bases from V and 4 bases from J, with 9 bases between. The CDR3 DNA sequence: TGCGCCAGCAGCACGACACGATACGAGCAGTACTTC. Amino acids: CASSTTRYEQYF.

This chain uses TRBV10-1 with TRBJ2-7; D possibly corresponds to TRBD2 (6 bases). Per germline, CDR1 WNHNN and CDR2 SYGVQD (reference sequence). Trimming took off 3 bases at V and 2 bases at J, with 14 bases between the two ends. CDR3 length equals 15 residues. The CDR3 region is CASSDARGKAYEQYF. The DNA for the CDR3 is TGCGCCAGCAGTGACGCCCGGGGGAAAGCCTACGAGCAGTACTTC.

J is TRBJ2-5 and V is TRBV7-8, with 10 bases matching TRBD1. There are 16 residues in the CDR3. The germline V gene encodes CDR1 SGHVS and CDR2 FQNEAQ. V was pared by 5 bases and J by 1 base, with 7 bases of the junction left unmatched. CDR3 amino acids: CASSNERDRGQETQYF. For the CDR3, the DNA is TGTGCCAGCAGCAACGAGCGGGACAGGGGCCAAGAGACCCAGTACTTC.

Here the CDR3 DNA reads TGTGCCAGCAGCTTAGCAGGAAACTTCAGGGCCCCCGGGGAGCTGTTTTTT. Translation gives CASSLAGNFRAPGELFF. The V gene is TRBV11-2, the J gene TRBJ2-2; possibly TRBD1 for D (5 bases). V lost 1 base, J lost 6 bases, and 18 bases lay in between. Germline V gives CDR1 SGHAT, CDR2 FQNNGV. This CDR3 comprises 17 residues.

The rearrangement uses TRBV5-1 and TRBJ1-2, with D uncertain. The germline CDR1 and CDR2 sequences are SGHRS and YFSETQ. Trimming cost V 1 base and J 3 bases, with 7 bases left between them. This CDR3 is 13 amino acids long. The CDR3 nucleotides are TGCGCCAGCAGCTTGCCTCAGGACTATGGCTACACCTTC. Translation gives CASSLPQDYGYTF.

The CDR3 sequence: CASREGPGYTGELFF. Written as DNA, the CDR3 is TGTGCCAGCAGGGAGGGCCCGGGGTATACCGGGGAGCTGTTTTTT. This rearrangement joins TRBV6-1 to TRBJ2-2, with a tentative D call TRBD2 (6 bases). Germline CDR1 and CDR2: MNHNS and SASEGT. The V and J ends lost 6 bases and 5 bases respectively, with 16 bases between them. This CDR3 comprises 15 residues.